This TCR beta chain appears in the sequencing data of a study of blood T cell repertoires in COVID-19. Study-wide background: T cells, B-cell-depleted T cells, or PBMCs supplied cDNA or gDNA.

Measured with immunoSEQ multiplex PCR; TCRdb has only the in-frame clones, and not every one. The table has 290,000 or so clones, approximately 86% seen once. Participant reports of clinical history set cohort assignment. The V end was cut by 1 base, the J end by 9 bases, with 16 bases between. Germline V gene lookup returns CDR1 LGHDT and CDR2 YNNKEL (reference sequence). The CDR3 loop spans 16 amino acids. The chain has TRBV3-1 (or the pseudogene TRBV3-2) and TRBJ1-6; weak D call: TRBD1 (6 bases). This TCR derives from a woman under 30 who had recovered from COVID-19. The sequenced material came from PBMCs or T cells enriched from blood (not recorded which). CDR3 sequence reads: CASSQALLGASSPLHF. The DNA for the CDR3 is TGTGCCAGCAGCCAAGCCTTATTGGGGGCCTCTTCACCCCTCCACTTT.